This record concerns one T cell receptor (beta chain) sequence. Its antigen is unidentified. Germline values: CDR1 MGHRA, CDR2 YSYEKL. The CDR3 sequence is 17 residues long. V lost 1 base and J lost 1, with 16 bases in between. Here immunoSEQ multiplex PCR was the method, and the copy in TCRdb shows in-frame clones only, minus some. Found here are 55,000 to 70,000 clones, about four fifths of them singletons; the top ten hold around 8.5%. The record originates from a study of a mutant IDH1 vaccine in newly diagnosed glioma. Looking at the study overall: Mean patient age was about 40 years; approximately 62% were male and roughly 38% female. Antecedent treatment encompassed radiotherapy, temozolomide, or their combination; the majority received both. Study findings and constraints: The vaccine induced immune responses, and these occurred in roughly 95% of patients.

Time point indicated: baseline, week 1 (first vaccination visit). The treatment was: pre-vaccination baseline after standard-of-care therapy. Every donor had a new WHO grade 3 or 4 astrocytoma that was IDH1-mutant, with loss of nuclear ATRX. The receptor was isolated from a man aged 50 or older with glioma. The chain combines TRBV4-1 with TRBJ1-1; D ambiguous. The source material was PBMCs, sampled from a glioma patient treated with radiotherapy, temozolomide or both. In DNA, the CDR3 is TGCGCCAGCAGCCAAGGGGGTCGCCCCCTCGCGAACACTGAAGCTTTCTTT. This gives the protein CASSQGGRPLANTEAFF.